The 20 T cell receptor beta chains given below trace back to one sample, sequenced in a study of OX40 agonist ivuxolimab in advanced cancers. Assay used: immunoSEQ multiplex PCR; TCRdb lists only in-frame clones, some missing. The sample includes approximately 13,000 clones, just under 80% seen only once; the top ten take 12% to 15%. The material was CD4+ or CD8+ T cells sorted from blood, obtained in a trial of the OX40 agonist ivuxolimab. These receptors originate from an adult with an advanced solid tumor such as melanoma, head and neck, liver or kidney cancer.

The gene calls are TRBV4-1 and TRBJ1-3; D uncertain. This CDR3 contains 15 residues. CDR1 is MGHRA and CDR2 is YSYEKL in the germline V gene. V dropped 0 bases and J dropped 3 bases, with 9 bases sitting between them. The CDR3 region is CASSQDEGFGNTIYF. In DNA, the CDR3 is TGCGCCAGCAGCCAAGATGAGGGATTTGGAAACACCATATATTTT.

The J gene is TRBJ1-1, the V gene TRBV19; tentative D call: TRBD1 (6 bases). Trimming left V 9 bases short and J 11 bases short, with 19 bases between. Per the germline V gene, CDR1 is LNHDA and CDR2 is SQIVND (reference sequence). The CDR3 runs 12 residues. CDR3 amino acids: CASAYGGKGAFF. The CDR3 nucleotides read TGTGCCAGCGCTTATGGGGGCAAGGGGGCTTTCTTT.

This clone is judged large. CDR3 in DNA: TGTGCCAGCAGTTTAAAGGCCCAGCACGAGCAGTACTTC. Translation: CASSLKAQHEQYF. The gene calls are TRBV27 and TRBJ2-7; D gene unclear. Germline loops: CDR1 MNHEY, CDR2 SMNVEV (reference sequence). The CDR3 length is 13 residues. V shed 2 bases and J shed 5 bases, with 10 bases lying between them.

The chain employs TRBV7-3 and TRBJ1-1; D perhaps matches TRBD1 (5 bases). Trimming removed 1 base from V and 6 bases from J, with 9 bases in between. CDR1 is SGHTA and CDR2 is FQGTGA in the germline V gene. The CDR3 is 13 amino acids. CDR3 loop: CASSLMGDAEAFF. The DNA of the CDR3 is TGTGCCAGCAGCTTAATGGGGGACGCTGAAGCTTTCTTT.

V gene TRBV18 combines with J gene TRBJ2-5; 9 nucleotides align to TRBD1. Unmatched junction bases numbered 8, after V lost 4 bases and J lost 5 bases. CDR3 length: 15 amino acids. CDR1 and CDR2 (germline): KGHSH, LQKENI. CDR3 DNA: TGTGCCAGCTCACTGGGGACCGGGACAGGGGAGACCCAGTACTTC. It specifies CASSLGTGTGETQYF.

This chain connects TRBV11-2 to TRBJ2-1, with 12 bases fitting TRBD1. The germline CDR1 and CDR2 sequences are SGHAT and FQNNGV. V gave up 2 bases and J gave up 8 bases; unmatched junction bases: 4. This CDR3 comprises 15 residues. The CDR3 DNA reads TGTGCCAGCAGCTTACGGGGACAGGGGGCCTATGAGCAGTTCTTC. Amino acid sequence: CASSLRGQGAYEQFF.

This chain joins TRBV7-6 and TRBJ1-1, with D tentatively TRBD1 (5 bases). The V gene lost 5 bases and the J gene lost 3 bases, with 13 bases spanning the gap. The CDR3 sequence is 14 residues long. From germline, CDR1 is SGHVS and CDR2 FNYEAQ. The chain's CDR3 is CASSLRTYDTEAFF. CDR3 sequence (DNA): TGTGCCAGCAGCCTACGGACATATGACACTGAAGCTTTCTTT.

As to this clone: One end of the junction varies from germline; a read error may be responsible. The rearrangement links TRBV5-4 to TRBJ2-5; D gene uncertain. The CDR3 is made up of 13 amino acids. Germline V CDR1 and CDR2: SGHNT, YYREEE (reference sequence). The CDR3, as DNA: TGTGCCAGCAGCCCTGACATGGAAGAGGCCCAGTACTTC. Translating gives CASSPDMEEAQYF.

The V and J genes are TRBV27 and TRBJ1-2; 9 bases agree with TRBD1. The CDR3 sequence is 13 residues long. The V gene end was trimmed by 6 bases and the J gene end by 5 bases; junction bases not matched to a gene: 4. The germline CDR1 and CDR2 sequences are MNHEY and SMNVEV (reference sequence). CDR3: CASRSGTGYGYTF. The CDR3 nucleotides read TGTGCCAGCAGGTCTGGGACAGGGTATGGCTACACCTTC.

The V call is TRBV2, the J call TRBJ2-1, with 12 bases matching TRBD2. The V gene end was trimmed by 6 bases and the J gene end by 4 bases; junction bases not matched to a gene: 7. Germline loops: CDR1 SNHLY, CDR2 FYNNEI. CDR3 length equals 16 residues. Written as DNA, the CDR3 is TGTGCCAGCAGGGCGACTAGCGGGAGTGTGTACAATGAGCAGTTCTTC. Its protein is CASRATSGSVYNEQFF.

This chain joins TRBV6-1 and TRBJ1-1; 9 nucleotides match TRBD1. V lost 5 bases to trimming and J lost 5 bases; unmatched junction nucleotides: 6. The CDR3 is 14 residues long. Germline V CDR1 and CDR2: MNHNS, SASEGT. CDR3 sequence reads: CASSTGGPRTEAFF. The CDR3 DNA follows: TGTGCCAGCAGTACAGGGGGCCCCCGGACTGAAGCTTTCTTT.

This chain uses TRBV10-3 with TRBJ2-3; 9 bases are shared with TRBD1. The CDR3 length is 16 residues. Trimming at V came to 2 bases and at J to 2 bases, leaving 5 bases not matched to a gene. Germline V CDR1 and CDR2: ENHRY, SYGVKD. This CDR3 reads CAISEPGTGFTDTQYF. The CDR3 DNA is TGTGCCATCAGTGAGCCCGGGACAGGGTTCACAGATACGCAGTATTTT.

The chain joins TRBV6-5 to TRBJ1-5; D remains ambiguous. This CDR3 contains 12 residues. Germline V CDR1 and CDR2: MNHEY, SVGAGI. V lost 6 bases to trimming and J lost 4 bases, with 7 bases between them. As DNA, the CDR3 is TGTGCCAGCAGGAACGGTAATCAGCCCCAGCATTTT. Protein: CASRNGNQPQHF.

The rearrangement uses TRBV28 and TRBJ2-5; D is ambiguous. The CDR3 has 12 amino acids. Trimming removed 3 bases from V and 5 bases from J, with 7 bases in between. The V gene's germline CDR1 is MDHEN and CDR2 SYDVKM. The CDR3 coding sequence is TGTGCCAGCAGTTTTGGGCGGGAGACCCAGTACTTC. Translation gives CASSFGRETQYF.

CDR3 sequence: CASSYGQSYEQYF. The CDR3 region has the DNA TGCGCCAGCAGCTATGGACAGTCCTACGAGCAGTACTTC. This chain connects TRBV5-1 to TRBJ2-7; a possible D gene is TRBD1 (6 bases). V was shortened by 3 bases and J by 1 base, with 8 bases between the two germline ends. The CDR3 totals 13 residues. The germline CDR1 and CDR2 sequences are SGHRS and YFSETQ.

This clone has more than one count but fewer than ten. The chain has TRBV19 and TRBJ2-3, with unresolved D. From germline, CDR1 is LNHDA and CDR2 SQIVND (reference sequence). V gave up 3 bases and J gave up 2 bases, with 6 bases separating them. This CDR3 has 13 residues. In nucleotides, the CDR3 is TGTGCCAGTAGTATCGTCCCCACAGATACGCAGTATTTT. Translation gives CASSIVPTDTQYF.

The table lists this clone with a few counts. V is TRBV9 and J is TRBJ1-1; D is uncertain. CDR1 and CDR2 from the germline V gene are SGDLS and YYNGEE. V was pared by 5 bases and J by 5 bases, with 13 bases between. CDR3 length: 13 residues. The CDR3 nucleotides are TGTGCCAGCAGTGCGGGCGGGTTGACTGAAGCTTTCTTT. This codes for CASSAGGLTEAFF. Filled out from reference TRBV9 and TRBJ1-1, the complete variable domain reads DSGVTQTPKHLITATGQRVTLRCSPRSGDLSVYWYQQSLDQGLQFLIQYYNGEERAKGNILERFSAQQFPDLHSELNLSSLELGDSALYFCASSAGGLTEAFFGQGTRLTVV.

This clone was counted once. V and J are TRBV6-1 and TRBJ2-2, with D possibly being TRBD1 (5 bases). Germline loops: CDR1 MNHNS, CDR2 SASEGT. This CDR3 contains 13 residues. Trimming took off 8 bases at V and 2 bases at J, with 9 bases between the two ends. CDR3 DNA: TGTGCCAGCGCAGACAGAAACACCGGGGAGCTGTTTTTT. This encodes CASADRNTGELFF.

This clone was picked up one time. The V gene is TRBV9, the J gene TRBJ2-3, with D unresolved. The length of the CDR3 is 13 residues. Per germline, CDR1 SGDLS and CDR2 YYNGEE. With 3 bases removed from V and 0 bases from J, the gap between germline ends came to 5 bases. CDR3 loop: CASSAFSTDTQYF. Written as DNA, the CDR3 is TGTGCCAGCAGCGCGTTCAGCACAGATACGCAGTATTTT.

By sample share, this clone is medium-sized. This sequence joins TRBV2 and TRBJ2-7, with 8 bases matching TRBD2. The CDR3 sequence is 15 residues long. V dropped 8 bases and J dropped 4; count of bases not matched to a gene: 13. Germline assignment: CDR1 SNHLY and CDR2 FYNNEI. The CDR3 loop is CASRGGLGAQYEQYF. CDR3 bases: TGTGCCAGCCGGGGGGGGTTAGGGGCACAGTACGAGCAGTACTTC.